This TCR beta chain stems from a study of blood T cell repertoires in COVID-19. The wider study: PBMCs, B-cell-depleted T cells, or T cells were the source of the cDNA or gDNA that made up the material.

The V gene's germline CDR1 is LGHDT and CDR2 YNNKEL (reference sequence). There are 13 residues in the CDR3. Between the trimmed V and J ends, which lost 4 bases and 8 bases, there was a span of 12 bases. Profiling relied on immunoSEQ multiplex PCR, and the TCRdb table lists in-frame clones only, not all of them. The sample holds 84,000 or so clones; 81% are singletons and the top ten take approximately 13%. The J gene is TRBJ2-1, the V gene TRBV3-1 (or the pseudogene TRBV3-2); the D gene is possibly TRBD1 (6 bases). The receptor's source is a human donor in a cohort sampled during active COVID-19. Source material: peripheral blood. The CDR3 loop reads CASSLCWGHEQFF. DNA of the CDR3: TGTGCCAGCAGCCTCTGTTGGGGGCATGAGCAGTTCTTC.